This is a list of T cell receptor beta chains from one sample in a study of blood T cell repertoires in COVID-19. Assay used: immunoSEQ multiplex PCR; TCRdb lists only in-frame clones, some missing. The sample consists of approximately 200,000 clones, roughly 89% of them appearing once. Sample: peripheral blood. The source of these receptors is a man aged 60 to 75 who had recovered from COVID-19. Both conserved end residues are part of each CDR3. A D gene is named only where the DNA matches it firmly. The listing skips clone size in some rows; elsewhere it reads once, few, many or a size class.

V: TRBV6-5
D: .
size: .
J: TRBJ2-3
DNA: TGTGCCAGCAGCCCCGGGGTAACTAGCACAGATACGCAGTATTTT
CDR3: CASSPGVTSTDTQYF

V: TRBV5-1
D: TRBD2
size: .
J: TRBJ2-5
DNA: TGCGCCGCCGGGTGGCGGGGGGCTCCTGAAGAGACCCAGTACTTC
CDR3: CAAGWRGAPEETQYF

V: TRBV7-9
D: TRBD1
size: .
J: TRBJ1-2
DNA: TGTGCCAGCAGCTTAGCCCTACAGGACAGGAGTAACTATGGCTACACCTTC
CDR3: CASSLALQDRSNYGYTF

V: TRBV7-9
D: .
size: .
J: TRBJ1-1
DNA: TGTGCCAGCAGCTTAGGAGTCCTTTACACTGAAGCTTTCTTT
CDR3: CASSLGVLYTEAFF

V: TRBV5-6
D: TRBD1
size: .
J: TRBJ2-1
DNA: TGTGCCAGCAGCTTGTTCGGGACAGGGGCCGCCAATGAGCAGTTCTTC
CDR3: CASSLFGTGAANEQFF

V: TRBV4-1
D: .
size: .
J: TRBJ1-3
DNA: TGCGCCAGCAGCCTAGGACAGATGGGCTATGGAAACACCATATATTTT
CDR3: CASSLGQMGYGNTIYF

V: TRBV4-1
D: TRBD2
size: .
J: TRBJ2-7
DNA: TGCGCCAGCAGCCAAGAAATGGCGGGGGGAATGGGCCCTGCCGAGCAGTACTTC
CDR3: CASSQEMAGGMGPAEQYF

V: TRBV14
D: .
size: .
J: TRBJ2-6
DNA: TGTGCCAGCAGCCAAGGGAGCTCTGGGGCCAACGTCCTGACTTTC
CDR3: CASSQGSSGANVLTF

V: TRBV7-9
D: .
size: .
J: TRBJ1-1
DNA: TGTGCCAGCAGCTTATCCGCGGGGGTTGAAGCTTTCTTT
CDR3: CASSLSAGVEAFF

V: TRBV10-3
D: TRBD2
size: .
J: TRBJ2-3
DNA: TGTGCCATCAGTGAGTCGCCGGCTAGCGGGAGTACAGATACGCAGTATTTT
CDR3: CAISESPASGSTDTQYF

V: TRBV18
D: TRBD1
size: .
J: TRBJ1-2
DNA: TGTGCCAGCTCACCAGCAGGGGGCTCTGGCTACACCTTC
CDR3: CASSPAGGSGYTF

V: TRBV25-1
D: TRBD2
size: .
J: TRBJ2-5
DNA: TGTGCCAGCAGTGAATATGGGGGGGGTGAGGAGACCCAGTACTTC
CDR3: CASSEYGGGEETQYF

V: TRBV3-1/TRBV3-2
D: .
size: .
J: TRBJ1-2
DNA: TGTGCCAGCAGCCAAGAAGTACCGGGAGGCTACACCTTC
CDR3: CASSQEVPGGYTF

V: TRBV25-1
D: .
size: .
J: TRBJ1-1
DNA: TGTGCCAGCAGTGAATGGAGCAACACTGAAGCTTTCTTT
CDR3: CASSEWSNTEAFF

V: TRBV25-1
D: .
size: .
J: TRBJ1-1
DNA: TGTGCCAGCAGCCCCCACGTGGCCAACACTGAAGCTTTCTTT
CDR3: CASSPHVANTEAFF

V: TRBV7-9
D: .
size: many
J: TRBJ1-6
DNA: TGTGCCAGCAGCCCCCAAGGAGATTCACCCCTCCACTTT
CDR3: CASSPQGDSPLHF

V: TRBV30
D: .
size: once
J: TRBJ2-7
DNA: TGTGCCTGGAGTCGGGGTGTGAACTACGAGCAGTACTTC
CDR3: CAWSRGVNYEQYF

V: TRBV18
D: .
size: .
J: TRBJ1-6
DNA: TGTGCCAGCTCACCACCCCAGGGGTCTAATTCACCCCTCCACTTT
CDR3: CASSPPQGSNSPLHF

V: TRBV9
D: TRBD2
size: .
J: TRBJ2-3
DNA: TGTGCCAGCAACCCTAGCGGAATCACAGATACGCAGTATTTT
CDR3: CASNPSGITDTQYF

V: TRBV7-3
D: TRBD2
size: once
J: TRBJ2-2
DNA: TGTGCCAGCAGCCTAAGGACTAGCGGGAAAGGGGAGCTGTTTTTT
CDR3: CASSLRTSGKGELFF

V: TRBV6-1
D: .
size: .
J: TRBJ1-5
DNA: TGTGCCAGCAGTGAAGGGGCAAGCAGGCAGCCCCAGCATTTT
CDR3: CASSEGASRQPQHF

V: TRBV7-2
D: .
size: .
J: TRBJ2-5
DNA: TGTGCCAGCAGCCTACCCCGGGACACCCTAGGGACCCAGTACTTC
CDR3: CASSLPRDTLGTQYF

V: TRBV2
D: TRBD2
size: .
J: TRBJ2-3
DNA: TGTGCCAGCATCCCCGGGACTAGCGGGGGAGGCAGCACAGATACGCAGTATTTT
CDR3: CASIPGTSGGGSTDTQYF

V: TRBV2
D: TRBD1
size: .
J: TRBJ1-5
DNA: TGTGCCAGCAGTACGGACAGGGCCAAGGATCAGCCCCAGCATTTT
CDR3: CASSTDRAKDQPQHF

V: TRBV5-4
D: .
size: .
J: TRBJ2-7
DNA: TGTGCCAGCAGCCCATTAACAGGGAGCTCCTACGAGCAGTACTTC
CDR3: CASSPLTGSSYEQYF

V: TRBV29-1
D: .
size: .
J: TRBJ2-6
DNA: TGCAGCGTAACAGGAAGCTCTGGGGCCAACGTCCTGACTTTC
CDR3: CSVTGSSGANVLTF

V: TRBV27
D: TRBD1
size: .
J: TRBJ2-2
DNA: TGTGCCAGCAGTTTACCGGACAGGGGATGGGAGACCGGGGAGCTGTTTTTT
CDR3: CASSLPDRGWETGELFF

V: TRBV6-5
D: .
size: .
J: TRBJ1-2
DNA: TGTGCCAGCAGATTGAGCGAGGGCTATGGCTACACCTTC
CDR3: CASRLSEGYGYTF

V: TRBV7-2
D: .
size: once
J: TRBJ2-1
DNA: TGTGCCAGCAGCTCCCGGGACTCCGCTTCATATAATGAGCAGTTCTTC
CDR3: CASSSRDSASYNEQFF

V: TRBV27
D: .
size: few
J: TRBJ1-6
DNA: TGTGCCAGCAGTTTGTCCTACCGGCAGGAATCACCCCTCCACTTT
CDR3: CASSLSYRQESPLHF

V: TRBV2
D: TRBD2
size: .
J: TRBJ2-2
DNA: TGTGCCAGCAGCGGGACTAGCCACACCGGGGAGCTGTTTTTT
CDR3: CASSGTSHTGELFF

V: TRBV4-3
D: TRBD1
size: few
J: TRBJ2-7
DNA: TGCGCCAGCAGCCCGGAGAGGGGACAGATGTACGAGCAGTACTTC
CDR3: CASSPERGQMYEQYF

V: TRBV29-1
D: .
size: .
J: TRBJ2-1
DNA: TGCAGCGTTGATTGGGGAGGCAACTACAATGAGCAGTTCTTC
CDR3: CSVDWGGNYNEQFF

V: TRBV27
D: .
size: .
J: TRBJ1-3
DNA: TGTGCCAGCAGTTTAACGGGGCAGGGGGGAAACACCATATATTTT
CDR3: CASSLTGQGGNTIYF

V: TRBV7-8
D: .
size: .
J: TRBJ2-2
DNA: TGTGCCAGCAGCCTACCGCAGGGGATAACCGGGGAGCTGTTTTTT
CDR3: CASSLPQGITGELFF

V: TRBV7-9
D: TRBD2
size: .
J: TRBJ2-1
DNA: TGTGCCAGTGCCACCGGGACTAGCGAAACCAATGAGCAGTTCTTC
CDR3: CASATGTSETNEQFF

V: TRBV28
D: TRBD2
size: once
J: TRBJ2-7
DNA: TGTGCCAGCAGTGGGACTAGCGGGAGTAACGAGCAGTACTTC
CDR3: CASSGTSGSNEQYF

V: TRBV6-5
D: .
size: .
J: TRBJ1-1
DNA: TGTGCCAGCAGTTCCCGTGCAGGGTCGAACACTGAAGCTTTCTTT
CDR3: CASSSRAGSNTEAFF